The 24 T cell receptor beta chains listed next were all sequenced from one sample in a study of cytomegalovirus exposure and HLA in healthy donors (dated by TCRdb to 2017 to 2019). Library prep was done by the immunoSEQ multiplex PCR assay. A mixture of 60 forward primers for TCR Vbeta segments and 13 reverse primers for TCR Jbeta segments was used in the multiplex PCR. As stored in TCRdb, this immuneACCESS dataset retains in-frame rearrangements with V and J assigned. A fraction of the clones does not appear; measured against another copy, unresolved V genes explain less than half of the discrepancy, and the remainder lacks a known reason. In all, the sample holds around 80,000 clones, and approximately 74% of those were seen once. The top ten clones comprise over 7.5% of the sample. Material: PBMCs. These receptors all come from a man aged 35 to 55 in good health and CMV-seropositive.

This clone was detected a few times. The CDR3 region has the DNA TGTGCCAGCAGCCAAAGCGGGAGGCCCACCGGGGAGCTGTTTTTT. It is translated as CASSQSGRPTGELFF. The rearrangement joins TRBV5-4 to TRBJ2-2, with 9 nucleotides matching TRBD2. Germline V gene lookup returns CDR1 SGHNT and CDR2 YYREEE (reference sequence). This CDR3 has 15 residues. V lost 4 bases and J lost 4; bases outside the gene matches: 5.

J is TRBJ1-2 and V is TRBV28, with D hard to call. CDR3 length: 13 amino acids. V was shortened by 2 bases and J by 8 bases, with 12 bases between the two germline ends. Germline V gene data show CDR1 as MDHEN and CDR2 as SYDVKM. The CDR3 region is CASSLNQQSGYTF. DNA for the CDR3: TGTGCCAGCAGTTTAAACCAACAGTCGGGCTACACCTTC.

The chain has TRBV6-4 and TRBJ2-3; 8 nucleotides line up with TRBD2. Germline CDR1 is MRHNA and CDR2 is SNTAGT. Germline trimming cut 4 bases from V and 3 bases from J; bases unmatched to any gene: 6. CDR3 size: 15 residues. The CDR3 region is CASSVRSSGTDTQYF. The DNA of the CDR3 is TGTGCCAGCAGTGTGAGATCTAGCGGGACAGATACGCAGTATTTT.

This clone was detected a few times. The rearrangement links TRBV6-1 to TRBJ2-7, with 8 bases identical to TRBD1. The CDR3 loop spans 14 amino acids. The germline CDR1 and CDR2 sequences are MNHNS and SASEGT. Losses at the gene ends were 7 bases for V and 2 bases for J; bases not matched to a gene: 7. Written as DNA, the CDR3 is TGTGCCAGCATGCCTGGACAGGGACCCTACGAGCAGTACTTC. This encodes CASMPGQGPYEQYF.

The J gene is TRBJ1-6, the V gene TRBV30; D is possibly TRBD1 (6 bases). The CDR3 is 14 residues long. Germline values: CDR1 GTSNPN, CDR2 SVGIG (reference sequence). V was trimmed by 0 bases and J by 10 bases, leaving 13 bases between them. The CDR3 DNA is TGTGCCTGGAGTGTGGCACAGGGATCCTCACCCCTCCACTTT. Amino acid sequence: CAWSVAQGSSPLHF.

This clone showed up just a few times. The CDR3, as DNA: TGTGCCAGCAGTCTACAGACAGGGAGAAAACTGTTTTTT. Protein: CASSLQTGRKLFF. This chain joins TRBV28 and TRBJ1-4, with 7 bases fitting TRBD1. The germline gives CDR1 MDHEN, CDR2 SYDVKM. The CDR3 covers 13 residues. V gave up 5 bases and J gave up 10 bases; unmatched junction bases: 7. The full variable domain, completed using reference TRBV28 and TRBJ1-4, is DVKVTQSSRYLVKRTGEKVFLECVQDMDHENMFWYRQDPGLGLRLIYFSYDVKMKEKGDIPEGYSVSREKKERFSLILESASTNQTSMYLCASSLQTGRKLFFGSGTQLSVL.

The chain joins TRBV7-9 to TRBJ2-3; 8 bases are a match to TRBD2. There are 15 residues in the CDR3. From germline, CDR1 is SEHNR and CDR2 FQNEAQ (reference sequence). V lost 6 bases, J lost 1 base, and 6 bases stayed unmatched. CDR3 protein: CASSHLRGGTDTQYF. The CDR3 region has the DNA TGTGCCAGCAGTCACCTGCGGGGGGGCACAGATACGCAGTATTTT.

The CDR3 is CASSHRGFTGELFF. In nucleotides, the CDR3 is TGTGCCAGCTCCCACAGGGGGTTCACCGGGGAGCTGTTTTTT. This chain connects TRBV27 to TRBJ2-2; 8 nucleotides match TRBD1. Germline V gene data show CDR1 as MNHEY and CDR2 as SMNVEV (reference sequence). V trimming: 8 bases; J trimming: 4 bases; junction bases outside the gene matches: 6. This CDR3 contains 14 residues.

The sample holds a few counts of this clone. The chain recombines TRBV6-5 with TRBJ1-6; TRBD1 matches 7 bases. The CDR3 is 13 residues long. Looked up from germline, CDR1 is MNHEY and CDR2 is SVGAGI. V lost 8 bases and J lost 6; bases outside the gene matches: 4. For the CDR3, the DNA is TGTGCCAGCGCAGACAGGGTTAATTCACCCCTCCACTTT. Residues: CASADRVNSPLHF.

The chain employs TRBV6-1 and TRBJ1-5; 8 positions match TRBD1. With 6 bases clipped from V and 3 bases from J, the junction kept 7 bases outside the gene matches. Germline CDR1 is MNHNS and CDR2 is SASEGT. CDR3 length equals 15 residues. The CDR3 is CASRRGQGDNQPQHF. CDR3 sequence (DNA): TGTGCCAGCAGGAGAGGACAGGGTGACAATCAGCCCCAGCATTTT.

V gene TRBV5-5 combines with J gene TRBJ2-7, with D tentatively TRBD1 (6 bases). V was clipped by 0 bases and J by 3 bases, with 10 bases between them. CDR1 and CDR2 from the germline V gene are SGHKS and YYEKEE (reference sequence). This CDR3 has 14 residues. The DNA for the CDR3 is TGTGCCAGCAGCTTGGGACAGGTAGACTACGAGCAGTACTTC. Encoded protein: CASSLGQVDYEQYF. The variable domain in full, with the rest retrieved from reference TRBV5-5 and TRBJ2-7, is DAGVTQSPTHLIKTRGQQVTLRCSPISGHKSVSWYQQVLGQGPQFIFQYYEKEERGRGNFPDRFSARQFPNYSSELNVNALLLGDSALYLCASSLGQVDYEQYFGPGTRLTVT.

V usage is TRBV5-4 and J usage is TRBJ1-1, with TRBD1 identical over 10 bases. CDR1 SGHNT and CDR2 YYREEE come from the germline V gene (reference sequence). J lost 4 bases, V lost 2 bases, and 5 bases had no gene match. CDR3 length equals 15 residues. The CDR3 protein is CASSLGRTGGTEAFF. CDR3 nucleotide sequence: TGTGCCAGCAGCTTAGGTCGGACAGGGGGCACTGAAGCTTTCTTT.

The chain uses TRBV18 and TRBJ2-6; a weak D match, TRBD1 (7 bases). CDR3 size: 16 residues. Trimming took off 3 bases at V and 2 bases at J, with 11 bases between the two ends. CDR1 is KGHSH, CDR2 LQKENI, per germline. The CDR3 spells CASSPEGATGANVLTF. CDR3 in DNA: TGTGCCAGCTCACCGGAGGGGGCAACTGGGGCCAACGTCCTGACTTTC.

V and J are TRBV5-5 and TRBJ2-5, with D tentatively TRBD2 (6 bases). V was cut by 3 bases and J by 11 bases, with 11 bases left in between. CDR3 length: 11 amino acids. The germline CDR1 and CDR2 sequences are SGHKS and YYEKEE (reference sequence). The CDR3 protein is CASSSERVQYF. Written as DNA, the CDR3 is TGTGCCAGCAGCTCGGAGCGGGTGCAGTACTTC.

The V call is TRBV2, the J call TRBJ2-2; 7 bases agree with TRBD1. CDR1 SNHLY and CDR2 FYNNEI come from the germline V gene. V was clipped by 4 bases and J by 4 bases; unmatched bases: 3. This CDR3 region has 14 residues. CDR3 nucleotide sequence: TGTGCCAGCAGTGGGGACAGTGTCACCGGGGAGCTGTTTTTT. This translates into CASSGDSVTGELFF.

This chain connects TRBV4-2 to TRBJ2-4, with D perhaps matching TRBD1 (5 bases). The germline CDR1 and CDR2 sequences are LGHNA and YNFKEQ. V lost 0 bases and J 3 bases, leaving 12 bases between the germline ends. This CDR3 has 16 amino acids. The CDR3 DNA reads TGTGCCAGCAGCCAAGAGCCGACAGACGTCAAAAACATTCAGTACTTC. The encoded protein is CASSQEPTDVKNIQYF.

The chain is built from TRBV18 and TRBJ1-5; D is possibly TRBD1 (6 bases). The CDR3 runs to 15 residues. V lost 3 bases and J 5 bases, leaving 14 bases between the germline ends. CDR1 and CDR2 from the germline V gene are KGHSH and LQKENI. The DNA of the CDR3 is TGTGCCAGCTCACCGCAGAGCGGGGGCGATCAGCCCCAGCATTTT. Translation: CASSPQSGGDQPQHF.

The gene calls are TRBV5-6 and TRBJ2-1; 10 bases match TRBD2. Germline-derived CDR1 and CDR2 are SGHDT and YYEEEE. Losses at the gene ends were 4 bases for V and 4 bases for J; bases not matched to a gene: 8. The CDR3 is 16 residues long. The CDR3 DNA is TGTGCCAGCAGCGGAGATAGCGGGGGGAGGTACAATGAGCAGTTCTTC. The encoded protein is CASSGDSGGRYNEQFF. Full variable domain (remainder filled in from reference TRBV5-6 and TRBJ2-1): DAGVTQSPTHLIKTRGQQVTLRCSPKSGHDTVSWYQQALGQGPQFIFQYYEEEERQRGNFPDRFSGHQFPNYSSELNVNALLLGDSALYLCASSGDSGGRYNEQFFGPGTRLTVL.

Concerning this clone: Germline and junction disagree at one end, which may indicate a read error. This chain uses TRBV2 with TRBJ2-1, with 8 bases fitting TRBD1. This CDR3 is 15 amino acids long. Germline CDR1 is SNHLY and CDR2 is FYNNEI. The CDR3 loop reads CASTWGTGYYSEQFF. The CDR3 nucleotides read TGTGCCAGCACCTGGGGGACAGGCTACTACAGTGAGCAGTTCTTC.

The V call is TRBV5-1, the J call TRBJ2-7; D unresolved. V dropped 0 bases and J dropped 6 bases, with 16 bases sitting between them. Germline CDR1 SGHRS, CDR2 YFSETQ. The CDR3 is 15 amino acids. The CDR3 DNA sequence: TGCGCCAGCAGCTTGGCACTACTAAAAAGCAGCGAGCAGTACTTC. Translating gives CASSLALLKSSEQYF. The full variable domain, in which reference TRBV5-1 and TRBJ2-7 provide the parts outside the CDR3, is KAGVTQTPRYLIKTRGQQVTLSCSPISGHRSVSWYQQTPGQGLQFLFEYFSETQRNKGNFPGRFSGRQFSNSRSEMNVSTLELGDSALYLCASSLALLKSSEQYFGPGTRLTVT.

This chain uses TRBV6-1 with TRBJ2-1, with 8 positions matching TRBD2. Germline CDR1 reads MNHNS; CDR2 reads SASEGT. V shed 6 bases, J shed 5 bases, and the junction held 9 bases outside the gene matches. This CDR3 spans 15 amino acids. DNA of the CDR3: TGTGCCAGCAGCATTTCGGGAGGGACACACAATGAGCAGTTCTTC. This codes for CASSISGGTHNEQFF.

J is TRBJ2-7 and V is TRBV10-1; D uncertain. Trimming took off 5 bases at V and 5 bases at J, with 16 bases between the two ends. The CDR3 contains 14 residues. Germline lookup yields CDR1 WNHNN and CDR2 SYGVQD (reference sequence). This chain's CDR3 is CASSRGGDTHEQYF. DNA of the CDR3: TGCGCCAGCAGTCGAGGCGGAGATACACACGAGCAGTACTTC.

The V call is TRBV27, the J call TRBJ2-7; D is possibly TRBD1 (5 bases). The length of the CDR3 is 15 residues. Trimming stripped 6 bases from V and 5 bases from J, with 20 bases between. Germline CDR1 reads MNHEY; CDR2 reads SMNVEV (reference sequence). The chain's CDR3 is CASSRQGLGWDEQYF. Written as DNA, the CDR3 is TGTGCCAGCAGCAGGCAGGGTCTGGGGTGGGACGAGCAGTACTTC.

The table lists this clone with a few counts. The chain carries TRBV28 and TRBJ1-3, with TRBD1 matching 7 bases. This CDR3 contains 17 residues. V lost 5 bases to trimming and J lost 0 bases; unmatched junction nucleotides: 10. Germline V gene sequence: CDR1 MDHEN, CDR2 SYDVKM. CDR3 residues: CASSAGTAGGSGNTIYF. CDR3 nucleotide sequence: TGTGCCAGCAGTGCAGGGACAGCCGGGGGCTCTGGAAACACCATATATTTT.